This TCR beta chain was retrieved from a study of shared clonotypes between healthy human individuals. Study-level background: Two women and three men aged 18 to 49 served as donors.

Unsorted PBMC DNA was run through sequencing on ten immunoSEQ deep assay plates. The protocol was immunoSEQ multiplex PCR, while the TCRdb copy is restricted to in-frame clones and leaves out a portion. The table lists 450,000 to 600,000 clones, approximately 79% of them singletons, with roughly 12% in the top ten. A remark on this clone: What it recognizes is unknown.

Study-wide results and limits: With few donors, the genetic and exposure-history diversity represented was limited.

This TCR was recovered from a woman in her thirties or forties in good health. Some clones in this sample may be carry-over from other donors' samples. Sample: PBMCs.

The CDR3 spells CASSQGQNTEAFF. CDR3 DNA sequence: TGCGCCAGCAGCCAAGGGCAAAACACTGAAGCTTTCTTT. This chain uses TRBV4-3 with TRBJ1-1, with unresolved D. CDR3 length equals 13 residues. The V and J ends lost 1 base and 2 bases respectively, with 5 bases between them. CDR1 and CDR2 from the germline V gene are LGHNA and YSLEER.